The entry that follows covers one T cell receptor (beta chain) sequence. Its antigen is currently unknown. The CDR3 has 14 residues. V was trimmed by 2 bases and J by 2 bases, leaving 10 bases between them. Germline V gene lookup returns CDR1 MNHNS and CDR2 SASEGT. The data are from a study of cytomegalovirus exposure and HLA in healthy donors. General observations from the study: Rare TCR sequences dominated, though some public TCRs recurred in many donors.

Generated by immunoSEQ multiplex PCR, the TCRdb table keeps only in-frame clones and is missing some. The top ten hold approximately 1.5% of the sample, which has about 74,000 clones, about 94% seen once. V gene TRBV6-1 combines with J gene TRBJ2-7; tentative D call: TRBD2 (5 bases). The sequence was collected from a man aged 18 to 29 in good health and CMV-seropositive. Source material: PBMCs. As DNA, the CDR3 is TGTGCCAGCAGTGAAACGGGGTCTCCCTACGAGCAGTACTTC. Translating it yields CASSETGSPYEQYF.